These T cell receptor beta chains were read from a single sample in a study of blood T cell repertoires in COVID-19. Method: immunoSEQ multiplex PCR; TCRdb's copy keeps in-frame clones and lacks some. In the table there are approximately 480,000 clones, roughly 90% of which are singletons. The sequenced sample consisted of PBMCs or T cells enriched from blood (not recorded which). Receptors were obtained from a woman aged 18-30 years who had recovered from COVID-19. Both conserved end residues are part of each CDR3.

v_gene	j_gene	CDR3aa
TRBV29-1	TRBJ1-1	CSVVPSQGARAFF
TRBV28	TRBJ2-3	CASSPQAGGSTDTQYF
TRBV3-1/TRBV3-2	TRBJ1-2	CASRHAGQGSNGYTF
TRBV28	TRBJ1-1	CASRPITGGWRNTEAFF
TRBV27	TRBJ1-6	CASSPTGWNSPLHF
TRBV18	TRBJ2-5	CASSPRSGTGGQETQYF
TRBV25-1	TRBJ2-7	CASSETDRRGSLYEQYF
TRBV7-9	TRBJ1-1	CASSTRQGGAFF
TRBV25-1	TRBJ2-1	CASSEYTGTGRNEQFF
TRBV3-1/TRBV3-2	TRBJ1-1	CASSQEVETAEAFF
TRBV10-3	TRBJ1-1	CAISGIGSTEAFF
TRBV28	TRBJ2-3	CASNALAGGLRDTQYF
TRBV6-5	TRBJ1-5	CASSYQGERNQPQHF
TRBV25-1	TRBJ2-2	CASSDRPGQGRPGELFF
TRBV4-1	TRBJ1-3	CASRGQGGNTIYF
TRBV25-1	TRBJ1-1	CASSESGGNTEAFF
TRBV7-2	TRBJ2-2	CASSHRYTGELFF
TRBV6-5	TRBJ1-1	CASSYYRGSTEAFF
TRBV9	TRBJ2-2	CASRGGLAGGGELFF
TRBV5-1	TRBJ2-5	CASSSRDLTFIQETQYF
TRBV30	TRBJ2-7	CAWSKGRPYEQYF
TRBV12-5	TRBJ2-7	CASGSGQGNAYEQYF
TRBV3-1/TRBV3-2	TRBJ1-1	CASSQGSGADNTEAFF
TRBV4-1	TRBJ2-1	CASSQAGGGYNEQFF
TRBV2	TRBJ2-3	CASSEASGGGNTQYF
TRBV5-8	TRBJ1-1	CASRTIRQGLKAFF
TRBV5-4	TRBJ2-2	CASSPMTSMITGELFF
TRBV19	TRBJ1-1	CASSIGRTSLEASTEAFF
TRBV18	TRBJ2-5	CASSPFPSGGETQETQYF
TRBV29-1	TRBJ1-1	CSSKDRNTEAFF
TRBV19	TRBJ1-5	CASSGARLPNQPQHF
TRBV5-6	TRBJ1-4	CASSVGLTNEKLFF
TRBV30	TRBJ1-2	CACNQETNYGYTF
TRBV15	TRBJ2-5	CATGTGSQETQYF
TRBV19	TRBJ1-5	CASTPEGGLEQPQHF
TRBV21-1	TRBJ1-2	CASSKEEGGVNYGYTF
TRBV28	TRBJ1-5	CASPPARGRSNQPQHF
TRBV4-1	TRBJ2-3	CASSPQGTSSTDTQYF
TRBV2	TRBJ1-5	CASSGGQGGQPQHF
TRBV5-1	TRBJ2-1	CASSPVGLPREYNEQFF
TRBV30	TRBJ1-5	CAWSGGTGLWQPQHF
TRBV30	TRBJ1-5	CALAGTGGNQPQHF
TRBV7-9	TRBJ1-2	CASSPEGAGYGYTF
TRBV9	TRBJ2-3	CASSVRGKLSADTQYF
TRBV30	TRBJ2-5	CAWSAEGETQYF
TRBV11-2	TRBJ2-1	CASSSREGVSSYNEQFF
TRBV9	TRBJ2-2	CASSAHPLGQGLTGELFF
TRBV19	TRBJ1-1	CASSDGTNTEAFF
TRBV6-5	TRBJ2-7	CASSSDRGSYEQYF
TRBV2	TRBJ2-5	CASSPDREAQYF
TRBV10-3	TRBJ1-1	CAISESTGGGNTEAFF
TRBV2	TRBJ2-7	CASSLSAGSSYEQYF
TRBV5-1	TRBJ1-2	CASRYNHQGYYGYTF
TRBV27	TRBJ1-5	CASSQGGQPQHF
TRBV30	TRBJ2-7	CAWSGGTGVGEQYF
TRBV24-1	TRBJ1-1	CATSDLTGPEAEAFF
TRBV10-1	TRBJ1-6	CASSGPLDSDNSPLHF
TRBV11-2	TRBJ1-2	CASSPDTNYGYTF
TRBV18	TRBJ2-7	CASSSAGDSYEQYF